This T cell receptor beta chain was identified during a study of T-cell reconstitution after alpha-beta-depleted transplantation in children. The study, taken as a whole, reports: About two months after transplant, alpha-beta T cells reportedly came from several hundred expanded graft clones.

Unique molecular identifiers were incorporated during preparation of the TCRbeta library. TCRdb ran MiXCR on the PCR reads and lists one entry per CDR3 protein. Among 600,000 or so distinct CDR3 sequences listed, under 30% were seen once. A word on this clonotype: Its antigen is unidentified.

This CDR3 contains 14 residues. Trimming removed 4 bases from V and 5 bases from J; junction bases left unmatched: 8. The germline V gene has CDR1 SGHRS and CDR2 YFSETQ. This rearrangement joins TRBV5-1 to TRBJ2-5; 7 positions match TRBD1. The receptor was isolated from a boy under two years old who had a stem cell transplant for acute myeloid leukemia, so the T cells may come from the graft donor. The specimen comprised PBMCs, mostly from graft donor cells, sampled 360 days after TCRalphabeta/CD19-depleted stem cell transplant. CDR3: CASSTRQGMETQYF. CDR3 sequence (DNA): TGCGCCAGCAGCACTCGACAGGGAATGGAGACCCAGTACTTC.